This T cell receptor beta chain was observed in a study of T cells in localized non-small cell lung cancer. Concerning this clone: Antigen: not known.

Study-wide results and limits: In adjacent lung, a median roughly 60 of the top 100 tumor clones were found. Exceeding tumor, uninvolved adjacent lung had the highest T cell clonality. Prolonged overall survival went with higher T cell density in the blood. One tumor region alone was sequenced, and heterogeneity therefore remains possible.

The germline V gene has CDR1 SGHDN and CDR2 FVKESK. V was shortened by 3 bases and J by 2 bases, with 15 bases between the two germline ends. This CDR3 has 16 residues. Measured with immunoSEQ multiplex PCR; TCRdb has only the in-frame clones, and not every one. The table records 65,000 to 80,000 clones, 65% to 85% of them present only once. The source was peripheral blood, collected before any cancer treatment. This chain links TRBV14 with TRBJ2-3, with TRBD2 as a possible D gene (7 bases). The origin of this receptor is a female donor older than 55 with stage I lung adenocarcinoma. CDR3 DNA sequence: TGTGCCAGCAGCCAGCTGGGGGGGCGGTTCACAGATACGCAGTATTTT. It is translated as CASSQLGGRFTDTQYF.